The rows below give T cell receptor beta chains drawn from one sample of a study of cytomegalovirus exposure and HLA in healthy donors. Produced via immunoSEQ multiplex PCR; TCRdb's table is partial and in-frame only. The data contain some 220,000 clones, about 89% of them singletons. The sample consisted of PBMCs. The receptors originated from a woman aged 18-35 years in good health and CMV-seronegative. Each CDR3 is given with its conserved first and last residue. Each record gives: CDR3 protein, CDR3 DNA, clone size, D gene, V gene, J gene. D genes are given only for firm matches. Clone size appears in some rows only: once, few, many, or a class for an expanded clone.

CDR3 protein: CASNSPTGTSGRNEQFF; CDR3 DNA: TGTGCCAGCAACTCACCGACCGGGACTAGCGGGAGGAATGAGCAGTTCTTC; clone size: .; D gene: TRBD2; V gene: TRBV5-4; J gene: TRBJ2-1
CDR3 protein: CASSRTGPGYTF; CDR3 DNA: TGTGCCAGCAGTCGGACAGGTCCGGGCTACACCTTC; clone size: .; D gene: TRBD1; V gene: TRBV6-6; J gene: TRBJ1-2
CDR3 protein: CASSLAQNQPQHF; CDR3 DNA: TGCGCCAGCAGCTTGGCCCAGAATCAGCCCCAGCATTTT; clone size: .; D gene: .; V gene: TRBV5-1; J gene: TRBJ1-5
CDR3 protein: CASSLDRVTDTQYF; CDR3 DNA: TGTGCCAGCAGCTTGGACAGGGTGACGGATACGCAGTATTTT; clone size: .; D gene: .; V gene: TRBV5-4; J gene: TRBJ2-3
CDR3 protein: CASSLGGQWNTEAFF; CDR3 DNA: TGTGCCAGCAGCTTAGGGGGACAGTGGAACACTGAAGCTTTCTTT; clone size: .; D gene: TRBD1; V gene: TRBV7-6; J gene: TRBJ1-1
CDR3 protein: CASMGQGTLYEQYF; CDR3 DNA: TGTGCCAGCATGGGACAGGGGACACTCTACGAGCAGTACTTC; clone size: .; D gene: TRBD1; V gene: TRBV5-6; J gene: TRBJ2-7
CDR3 protein: CASSFGDRSVGEQYF; CDR3 DNA: TGTGCCAGCAGTTTTGGGGACAGATCCGTGGGTGAGCAGTACTTC; clone size: once; D gene: TRBD1; V gene: TRBV28; J gene: TRBJ2-7
CDR3 protein: CASSRLVGRAFGTDTQYF; CDR3 DNA: TGTGCCAGCAGCCGGCTGGTAGGGAGGGCCTTCGGCACAGATACGCAGTATTTT; clone size: .; D gene: TRBD2; V gene: TRBV14; J gene: TRBJ2-3
CDR3 protein: CAWNPRGNGKLFF; CDR3 DNA: TGTGCCTGGAACCCGCGGGGGAATGGAAAACTGTTTTTT; clone size: .; D gene: .; V gene: TRBV30; J gene: TRBJ1-4
CDR3 protein: CARGLTGDILNEQFF; CDR3 DNA: TGTGCCAGGGGACTGACAGGGGACATCTTGAATGAGCAGTTCTTC; clone size: .; D gene: TRBD1; V gene: TRBV2; J gene: TRBJ2-1
CDR3 protein: CASSQTGGKNTIYF; CDR3 DNA: TGTGCCAGCTCACAGACAGGGGGAAAAAACACCATATATTTT; clone size: .; D gene: TRBD1; V gene: TRBV18; J gene: TRBJ1-3
CDR3 protein: CASSFSRGQGDYGYTF; CDR3 DNA: TGTGCCAGTAGTTTCTCTAGAGGACAGGGAGACTATGGCTACACCTTC; clone size: .; D gene: TRBD1; V gene: TRBV19; J gene: TRBJ1-2
CDR3 protein: CASSSNSGGNYGYTF; CDR3 DNA: TGCGCCAGCAGCTCAAACTCAGGGGGAAACTATGGCTACACCTTC; clone size: few; D gene: TRBD1; V gene: TRBV5-1; J gene: TRBJ1-2
CDR3 protein: CASSSGLPSGNDEQFF; CDR3 DNA: TGTGCCAGCAGTTCCGGCCTCCCTAGCGGGAACGATGAGCAGTTCTTC; clone size: .; D gene: TRBD2; V gene: TRBV28; J gene: TRBJ2-1
CDR3 protein: CASSYSGTSVYNEQFF; CDR3 DNA: TGTGCCAGCAGTTACTCTGGGACTAGCGTGTACAATGAGCAGTTCTTC; clone size: once; D gene: TRBD2; V gene: TRBV6-5; J gene: TRBJ2-1
CDR3 protein: CASSGGWEAFF; CDR3 DNA: TGTGCCAGCAGTGGAGGTTGGGAAGCTTTCTTT; clone size: .; D gene: .; V gene: TRBV6-1; J gene: TRBJ1-1
CDR3 protein: CASSLNYPGGNEQFF; CDR3 DNA: TGCGCCAGCAGCTTGAACTACCCTGGTGGCAATGAGCAGTTCTTC; clone size: .; D gene: .; V gene: TRBV5-1; J gene: TRBJ2-1
CDR3 protein: CASSEALQGLTDTQYF; CDR3 DNA: TGTGCCAGCAGTGAAGCGCTCCAGGGGCTCACAGATACGCAGTATTTT; clone size: once; D gene: .; V gene: TRBV6-1; J gene: TRBJ2-3
CDR3 protein: CASSMNLEVGVSGGYTF; CDR3 DNA: TGTGCCAGTAGTATGAATTTGGAGGTTGGGGTTTCGGGTGGCTACACCTTC; clone size: .; D gene: .; V gene: TRBV19; J gene: TRBJ1-2
CDR3 protein: CASSPSGSGSDTQYF; CDR3 DNA: TGTGCCAGCTCACCAAGCGGGAGTGGTTCAGATACGCAGTATTTT; clone size: .; D gene: TRBD2; V gene: TRBV18; J gene: TRBJ2-3
CDR3 protein: CASSSDTSFNREFF; CDR3 DNA: TGTGCCAGCAGCTCAGACACTAGCTTTAATCGTGAGTTCTTC; clone size: .; D gene: .; V gene: TRBV5-6; J gene: TRBJ2-1
CDR3 protein: CASSPERGGLDTIYF; CDR3 DNA: TGTGCCAGCTCACCGGAAAGAGGGGGACTAGACACCATATATTTT; clone size: .; D gene: .; V gene: TRBV18; J gene: TRBJ1-3
CDR3 protein: CASIRTRVGTEAFF; CDR3 DNA: TGTGCCAGTATCAGGACCAGGGTAGGGACTGAAGCTTTCTTT; clone size: .; D gene: .; V gene: TRBV19; J gene: TRBJ1-1
CDR3 protein: CASKRQVFSGELFF; CDR3 DNA: TGTGCCAGCAAAAGACAGGTTTTTTCCGGGGAGCTGTTTTTT; clone size: .; D gene: .; V gene: TRBV27; J gene: TRBJ2-2
CDR3 protein: CASSNRVDYGYTF; CDR3 DNA: TGCGCCAGCAGCAACAGGGTCGACTATGGCTACACCTTC; clone size: .; D gene: .; V gene: TRBV5-1; J gene: TRBJ1-2
CDR3 protein: CSVEGSYNEQFF; CDR3 DNA: TGCAGCGTCGAGGGCTCCTACAATGAGCAGTTCTTC; clone size: .; D gene: .; V gene: TRBV29-1; J gene: TRBJ2-1
CDR3 protein: CASGLRTGAAGELFF; CDR3 DNA: TGTGCTAGTGGTTTGCGTACAGGGGCCGCCGGGGAGCTGTTTTTT; clone size: .; D gene: TRBD1; V gene: TRBV12-5; J gene: TRBJ2-2
CDR3 protein: CATSRGGLSGRYTQYF; CDR3 DNA: TGTGCCACCAGCAGAGGAGGACTGTCCGGGCGGTATACGCAGTATTTT; clone size: .; D gene: .; V gene: TRBV15; J gene: TRBJ2-3
CDR3 protein: CASSATGVFSYEQYF; CDR3 DNA: TGTGCCAGCAGTGCCACAGGGGTATTCTCCTACGAGCAGTACTTC; clone size: .; D gene: TRBD1; V gene: TRBV28; J gene: TRBJ2-7
CDR3 protein: CASSLEVGQLTDTQYF; CDR3 DNA: TGTGCCAGCAGCTTGGAGGTCGGACAGCTCACAGATACGCAGTATTTT; clone size: .; D gene: .; V gene: TRBV5-8; J gene: TRBJ2-3
CDR3 protein: CASRSFSNQPQHF; CDR3 DNA: TGTGCCAGCAGGTCTTTTAGCAATCAGCCCCAGCATTTT; clone size: .; D gene: .; V gene: TRBV27; J gene: TRBJ1-5
CDR3 protein: CASSELAGDGEQFF; CDR3 DNA: TGCGCCAGCAGTGAACTAGCGGGAGATGGTGAGCAGTTCTTC; clone size: .; D gene: TRBD2; V gene: TRBV10-1; J gene: TRBJ2-1
CDR3 protein: CASSLDSSYEQYF; CDR3 DNA: TGTGCCAGCAGCTTAGACAGCTCCTACGAGCAGTACTTC; clone size: .; D gene: .; V gene: TRBV7-9; J gene: TRBJ2-7
CDR3 protein: CASSQVLVAGEDTQYF; CDR3 DNA: TGTGCCAGCAGCCAAGTCTTGGTAGCGGGAGAAGATACGCAGTATTTT; clone size: .; D gene: TRBD2; V gene: TRBV14; J gene: TRBJ2-3
CDR3 protein: CASSTNPGSGSGYTF; CDR3 DNA: TGTGCCAGTAGTACAAACCCTGGATCTGGGAGTGGCTACACCTTC; clone size: once; D gene: .; V gene: TRBV19; J gene: TRBJ1-2
CDR3 protein: CASSRGAYGYTF; CDR3 DNA: TGTGCCAGCAGCAGGGGGGCCTATGGCTACACCTTC; clone size: .; D gene: TRBD1; V gene: TRBV28; J gene: TRBJ1-2
CDR3 protein: CASSRGGTGGYEQYF; CDR3 DNA: TGTGCCAGCAGCCGGGGTGGGACAGGGGGCTACGAGCAGTACTTC; clone size: few; D gene: TRBD1; V gene: TRBV5-5; J gene: TRBJ2-7
CDR3 protein: CASSDSKQGVTVNTEAFF; CDR3 DNA: TGTGCCAGCAGTGACTCGAAACAAGGGGTCACAGTGAACACTGAAGCTTTCTTT; clone size: once; D gene: .; V gene: TRBV6-4; J gene: TRBJ1-1
CDR3 protein: CASSQPGQSLAKNIQYF; CDR3 DNA: TGCGCCAGCAGCCAACCGGGACAGTCGCTAGCCAAAAACATTCAGTACTTC; clone size: .; D gene: TRBD1; V gene: TRBV4-1; J gene: TRBJ2-4
CDR3 protein: CASCPGGNTEAFF; CDR3 DNA: TGCGCCAGCTGCCCGGGAGGGAACACTGAAGCTTTCTTT; clone size: .; D gene: .; V gene: TRBV5-1; J gene: TRBJ1-1
CDR3 protein: CASSLSSNEQFF; CDR3 DNA: TGTGCCAGCAGCTTGTCGTCCAATGAGCAGTTCTTC; clone size: .; D gene: .; V gene: TRBV5-6; J gene: TRBJ2-1
CDR3 protein: CAWSRRPDREEAFF; CDR3 DNA: TGTGCCTGGAGTAGACGACCGGACAGGGAGGAAGCTTTCTTT; clone size: .; D gene: TRBD1; V gene: TRBV30; J gene: TRBJ1-1
CDR3 protein: CASSLMGATNTEAFF; CDR3 DNA: TGTGCCAGCAGCTTAATGGGGGCGACGAACACTGAAGCTTTCTTT; clone size: .; D gene: .; V gene: TRBV7-2; J gene: TRBJ1-1
CDR3 protein: CASSVGPGQGGQPQHF; CDR3 DNA: TGTGCCAGCTCTGTTGGTCCGGGACAGGGTGGTCAGCCCCAGCATTTT; clone size: once; D gene: TRBD1; V gene: TRBV28; J gene: TRBJ1-5
CDR3 protein: CAINNLSYNEQFF; CDR3 DNA: TGTGCTATAAATAACTTGTCCTACAATGAGCAGTTCTTC; clone size: .; D gene: .; V gene: TRBV28; J gene: TRBJ2-1
CDR3 protein: CASSQREGMGYEQFF; CDR3 DNA: TGCGCCAGCAGCCAACGGGAGGGTATGGGCTATGAGCAGTTCTTC; clone size: .; D gene: TRBD2; V gene: TRBV4-1; J gene: TRBJ2-1
CDR3 protein: CASSFAGARSYEQYF; CDR3 DNA: TGTGCCAGCAGCTTCGCGGGAGCTCGAAGCTACGAGCAGTACTTC; clone size: many; D gene: TRBD2; V gene: TRBV5-4; J gene: TRBJ2-7
CDR3 protein: CVVRERGLFF; CDR3 DNA: TGTGTTGTAAGGGAGCGGGGGCTTTTCTTT; clone size: few; D gene: .; V gene: TRBV28; J gene: TRBJ1-1
CDR3 protein: CASSLTRQGLDGYTF; CDR3 DNA: TGTGCCAGCAGCTTGACCAGACAGGGGCTGGATGGCTACACCTTC; clone size: few; D gene: TRBD1; V gene: TRBV5-5; J gene: TRBJ1-2
CDR3 protein: CASSPTGGAGEAFF; CDR3 DNA: TGTGCCAGCAGCCCAACAGGGGGCGCTGGTGAAGCTTTCTTT; clone size: once; D gene: TRBD1; V gene: TRBV6-5; J gene: TRBJ1-1
CDR3 protein: CASGTPNTGELFF; CDR3 DNA: TGTGCCAGCGGGACTCCGAACACCGGGGAGCTGTTTTTT; clone size: once; D gene: .; V gene: TRBV9; J gene: TRBJ2-2
CDR3 protein: CASSYKQGANTEAFF; CDR3 DNA: TGCGCCAGCAGTTATAAACAGGGGGCTAACACTGAAGCTTTCTTT; clone size: once; D gene: TRBD1; V gene: TRBV5-1; J gene: TRBJ1-1
CDR3 protein: CASRGSGTGGFGYTF; CDR3 DNA: TGTGCCAGCAGAGGATCCGGGACAGGGGGTTTTGGCTACACCTTC; clone size: .; D gene: TRBD1; V gene: TRBV6-1; J gene: TRBJ1-2
CDR3 protein: CASSDLGYGYTF; CDR3 DNA: TGTGCCAGCAGTGACCTAGGCTATGGCTACACCTTC; clone size: .; D gene: .; V gene: TRBV6-4; J gene: TRBJ1-2
CDR3 protein: CASSQRAGPIGPLHF; CDR3 DNA: TGCGCCAGCAGCCAAAGGGCGGGACCTATTGGACCCCTCCACTTT; clone size: few; D gene: .; V gene: TRBV4-1; J gene: TRBJ1-6